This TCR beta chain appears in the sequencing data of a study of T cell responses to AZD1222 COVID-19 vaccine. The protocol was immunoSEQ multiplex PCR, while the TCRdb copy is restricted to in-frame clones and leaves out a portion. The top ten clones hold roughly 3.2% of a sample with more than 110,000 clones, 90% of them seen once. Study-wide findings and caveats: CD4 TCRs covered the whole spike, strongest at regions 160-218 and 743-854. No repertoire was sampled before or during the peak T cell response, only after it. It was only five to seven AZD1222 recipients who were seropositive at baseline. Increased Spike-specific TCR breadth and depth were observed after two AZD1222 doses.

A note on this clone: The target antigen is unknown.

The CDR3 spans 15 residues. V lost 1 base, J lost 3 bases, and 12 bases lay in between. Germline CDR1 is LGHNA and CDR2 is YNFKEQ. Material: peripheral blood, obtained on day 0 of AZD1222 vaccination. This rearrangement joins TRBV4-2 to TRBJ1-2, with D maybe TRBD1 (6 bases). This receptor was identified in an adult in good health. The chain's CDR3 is CASSQGDRFYYGYTF. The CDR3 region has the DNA TGTGCCAGCAGCCAAGGCGACAGGTTCTACTATGGCTACACCTTC.